This T cell receptor (beta chain) was recovered during a study of T cell responses to AZD1222 COVID-19 vaccine (dated by TCRdb to the early 2020s). Background on the whole study: Because spike-specific TCR depth and breadth did not differ between the two schedules, AZD1222 recipients who got a second dose at roughly 4 weeks were pooled with those who got a second dose at roughly 12 weeks. TCR sequencing was performed for about 250 trial participants, of whom around 210 were given two doses of AZD1222 and around 26 were given two doses of MenACWY control vaccine. Trial participants were enrolled into age subgroups of 18-55, 56-69 and 70-plus years, which contained about 150, 27 and 61 TCR-sequenced participants, respectively.

Here is what the overall study found, with its caveats: CD4 TCRs associated with the vaccine covered the entire spike protein, and the dominant responses were in regions 160-218 and 743-854. Nearly half of unique spike-specific TCRs reportedly recognized epitopes outside regions mutated in the B.1.351 and B.1.1.7 variants. Because no day 14 peak-response samples were available, the repertoires could be characterized only after the peak T cell response. After two AZD1222 doses, spike-specific TCR breadth and depth were significantly higher than at day 0 and than in MenACWY recipients. Only six AZD1222 recipients were SARS-CoV-2 seropositive at baseline, limiting conclusions about previously exposed vaccinees. Participants were mostly white British and included more females than males, and it was suggested by the authors that clonal diversity may have been underestimated. In the small 56-69-year group, the increase in depth fell short of significance, most likely because of low power.

On this clone: Its target antigen remains unknown. Base quality data are lacking; no much larger clone is found one base away.

The sample's time point label, decoded: baseline before first vaccination. The vaccinee samples were drawn from two UK trials, COV001 and COV002, one of which was a single-blind randomized controlled phase 2/3 trial testing AZD1222 (ChAdOx1 nCoV-19) in healthy adults. For TCRbeta chain sequencing, PBMC samples were collected from trial participants at day 0 and at day 28 after the second dose. The CDR3 regions of human TCRbeta chains were analyzed by immunosequencing. Under the source paper's analysis protocol: Repertoire TCRs were checked for matches against a reference library of SARS-CoV-2-specific TCRs that had been generated using the MIRA antigen-specificity platform. Breadth was defined as the fraction of unique TCRs that were SARS-CoV-2-associated. Depth was defined as the fraction of total T cells that were SARS-CoV-2-associated. Each spike-specific TCR was assigned to its reactive spike region and to a CD4 or CD8 class using the MIRA data. Log10-transformed breadth and depth values were compared by one-way ANOVA with Sidak's multiple comparisons tests. TCRdb mirrors the immuneACCESS table, restricted to in-frame sequences. Some clones are absent from its copies; in checked studies, under half trace to an unresolved V gene, and the reason for the others is unknown. The DNA gave D and trimming, while V, J and clone size come from that table. Here the sample has 95,000 to 110,000 clones; roughly 87% occur a single time. The ten most abundant clones make up about 4.5% of the sample.

Per the germline V gene, LGHNT is the CDR1 and FRNRAP is the CDR2. Trimming takes 6 bases from V and 4 bases from J, and the germline ends sit 7 bases apart. The CDR3, from cysteine to phenylalanine, totals 11 residues. Only CDR3 DNA remains: 33 bases, in frame from the first base. Sequencing was performed on peripheral blood, taken on day 0 of AZD1222 vaccination. Here the chain combines TRBV12-5 and TRBJ2-7; there is no confident call for the D gene. This sequence originates from an adult in good health. The CDR3 region reads CASGLQYEQYF. The base sequence is TGTGCTAGTGGCCTCCAGTACGAGCAGTACTTC.